These 27 T cell receptor beta chains share one sample of origin, sequenced in a study of CD4 and CD8 cells across lung adenocarcinoma regions. TCRdb reanalysed the PCR reads using MiXCR and keeps one entry per CDR3 protein. The table records more than 9,500 distinct CDR3 sequences, less than 60% of them present only once. Sequences were obtained from CD8+ T cells from the margin of a lung tumor. Receptor source: a female donor with lung adenocarcinoma. The CD4 and CD8 labels of this study may be unreliable.

The genes are TRBV7-7 and TRBJ2-3, with 8 bases matching TRBD1. V gave up 5 bases and J gave up 4 bases; unmatched junction bases: 5. CDR3 length equals 14 residues. The V gene's germline CDR1 is SSHAT and CDR2 FNYEAQ (reference sequence). The CDR3 bases are TGTGCCAGCAGCCCCGGGACAGGTTCAGATACGCAGTATTTT. Its protein is CASSPGTGSDTQYF. Complete variable domain (other parts from reference TRBV7-7 and TRBJ2-3): GAGVSQSPRYKVTKRGQDVTLRCDPISSHATLYWYQQALGQGPEFLTYFNYEAQPDKSGLPSDRFSAERPEGSISTLTIQRTEQRDSAMYRCASSPGTGSDTQYFGPGTRLTVL.

The rearrangement links TRBV7-6 to TRBJ1-3; D is unresolved. CDR3 size: 15 residues. CDR1 is SGHVS, CDR2 FNYEAQ, per germline. V was shortened by 0 bases and J by 0 bases, with 6 bases between the two germline ends. CDR3 loop: CASSLAESSGNTIYF. The CDR3 bases are TGTGCCAGCAGCTTAGCTGAAAGCTCTGGAAACACCATATATTTT.

This clonotype appeared many times. The chain recombines TRBV6-1 with TRBJ2-7; 8 bases fit TRBD1. Germline loops: CDR1 MNHNS, CDR2 SASEGT. This CDR3 is 14 amino acids long. V gave up 5 bases and J gave up 2 bases; unmatched junction bases: 5. The CDR3, as DNA: TGTGCCAGCAGTCGACAGACAGGGGCCTACGAGCAGTACTTC. Translation gives CASSRQTGAYEQYF.

The chain carries TRBV6-5 and TRBJ2-5; 8 positions match TRBD2. The V gene's germline CDR1 is MNHEY and CDR2 SVGAGI. The CDR3 loop spans 16 amino acids. The ends lost 2 bases at V and 5 bases at J; junction bases unmatched: 10. The CDR3: CASSYRGGAGSETQYF. The DNA for the CDR3 is TGTGCCAGCAGTTACCGGGGGGGGGCGGGATCGGAGACCCAGTACTTC.

This clonotype ranks as medium-sized. The CDR3 DNA reads TGTGCCAGCCGGCTAGCGGACAATGAGCAGTTCTTC. Encoded protein: CASRLADNEQFF. The gene calls are TRBV12-3 or TRBV12-4 and TRBJ2-1; TRBD2 matches 7 bases. This CDR3 has 12 amino acids. Germline trimming cut 8 bases from V and 5 bases from J; bases unmatched to any gene: 3.

This clonotype was seen ten or more times. A much larger clone lies one base from this, so it may be a read error. V gene TRBV6-5 combines with J gene TRBJ2-1; 11 positions match TRBD2. After removal of 5 bases from V and 13 bases from J, the junction contained 16 bases not matched to a gene. CDR1 is MNHEY, CDR2 SVGAGI, per germline. The CDR3 totals 16 residues. CDR3 amino acids: CASSNPSGGPPETQFF. The CDR3 coding sequence is TGTGCCAGCAGTAATCCTAGCGGGGGGCCTCCCGAGACCCAGTTCTTC.

The CDR3 sequence is CASSGDREDTQYF. CDR3 DNA: TGTGCCAGCAGTGGGGACAGGGAGGATACTCAGTACTTC. The gene calls are TRBV6-1 and TRBJ2-3; 9 bases agree with TRBD1. The J call may be wrong; the DNA end is better matched by TRBJ2-4. CDR3 size: 13 residues. Germline CDR1 and CDR2: MNHNS and SASEGT.

This clonotype has at least ten counts. The chain joins TRBV6-1 to TRBJ1-6; TRBD1 matches 7 bases. The germline V gene encodes CDR1 MNHNS and CDR2 SASEGT. The length of the CDR3 is 17 residues. V lost 6 bases to trimming and J lost 7 bases; unmatched junction nucleotides: 15. In DNA, the CDR3 is TGTGCCAGCAGCTTGAGGACAGGAGGGGTTGAGAATTCACCCCTCCACTTT. Translating gives CASSLRTGGVENSPLHF.

The chain is built from TRBV12-5 and TRBJ2-1, with 15 bases aligning to TRBD2. The germline gives CDR1 LGHNT, CDR2 FRNRAP. CDR3 length equals 15 residues. V trimming: 6 bases; J trimming: 14 bases; junction bases outside the gene matches: 11. The CDR3 is CASGRGLAGGRDKFF. The CDR3, as DNA: TGTGCTAGTGGCCGAGGACTAGCGGGGGGGAGGGATAAGTTCTTC. The whole variable domain, remainder taken from reference TRBV12-5 and TRBJ2-1, is DARVTQTPRHKVTEMGQEVTMRCQPILGHNTVFWYRQTMMQGLELLAYFRNRAPLDDSGMPKDRFSAEMPDATLATLKIQPSEPRDSAVYFCASGRGLAGGRDKFFGPGTRLTVL.

This clonotype has only a few counts. The rearrangement joins TRBV7-9 to TRBJ1-1; D gene unclear. Germline V gene sequence: CDR1 SEHNR, CDR2 FQNEAQ (reference sequence). V lost 6 bases, J lost 5 bases, and 7 bases lay in between. The CDR3 consists of 11 residues. The CDR3 reads CASRPRTEAFF. The CDR3 DNA sequence: TGTGCCAGCAGGCCACGAACTGAAGCTTTCTTT. The whole variable domain, filled in from reference TRBV7-9 and TRBJ1-1, reads DTGVSQNPRHKITKRGQNVTFRCDPISEHNRLYWYRQTLGQGPEFLTYFQNEAQLEKSRLLSDRFSAERPKGSFSTLEIQRTEQGDSAMYLCASRPRTEAFFGQGTRLTVV.

In its sample, this clonotype was seen a few times. The chain joins TRBV6-1 to TRBJ2-3, with 8 nucleotides matching TRBD1. In germline, CDR1 is MNHNS, CDR2 SASEGT. The CDR3 is 15 amino acids. Germline trimming cut 5 bases from V and 2 bases from J; bases unmatched to any gene: 6. CDR3 DNA: TGTGCCAGCAGTAGCGGACAGGGACACACAGATACGCAGTATTTT. This translates into CASSSGQGHTDTQYF.

V gene TRBV9 combines with J gene TRBJ2-1; tentative D call: TRBD2 (6 bases). Germline lookup yields CDR1 SGDLS and CDR2 YYNGEE. The V gene lost 0 bases and the J gene lost 4 bases, with 14 bases spanning the gap. CDR3 length: 16 amino acids. The CDR3 here is CASSVATGVSYNEQFF. The CDR3 DNA reads as TGTGCCAGCAGCGTAGCCACGGGAGTCAGTTACAATGAGCAGTTCTTC.

The chain uses TRBV6-1 and TRBJ2-3; the match to TRBD2 covers 9 bases. The end of the DNA aligns better with TRBJ2-7, so the J call may be wrong. In germline, CDR1 is MNHNS, CDR2 SASEGT. The CDR3 consists of 15 residues. The CDR3 DNA follows: TGTGCCAGCAGTCCGGGCGGGGGGGGACAAGAGACGCAGTACTTC. It codes for CASSPGGGGQETQYF.

This clonotype was picked up one time. This CDR3 fails to terminate in the conserved phenylalanine or tryptophan, so it likely reflects a read error. The chain recombines TRBV7-3 with TRBJ2-1, with 7 bases matching TRBD1. After removal of 4 bases from V and 9 bases from J, the junction contained 3 bases not matched to a gene. The germline CDR1 and CDR2 sequences are SGHTA and FQGTGA. The CDR3 runs to 12 residues. CDR3 in amino acids: CASSSQGTEQFL. CDR3 in DNA: TGTGCCAGCAGCTCACAGGGGACTGAGCAGTTCTTA.

V is TRBV5-1 and J is TRBJ2-1, with D perhaps TRBD1 (6 bases). Germline V gives CDR1 SGHRS, CDR2 YFSETQ. The V and J ends lost 3 bases and 7 bases respectively, with 14 bases between them. CDR3 length: 14 amino acids. The DNA of the CDR3 is TGCGCCAGCAGCTCTGGGGGCCGTTTTAATGAGCAGTTCTTC. Its protein product is CASSSGGRFNEQFF. The whole variable domain, remainder taken from reference TRBV5-1 and TRBJ2-1, is KAGVTQTPRYLIKTRGQQVTLSCSPISGHRSVSWYQQTPGQGLQFLFEYFSETQRNKGNFPGRFSGRQFSNSRSEMNVSTLELGDSALYLCASSSGGRFNEQFFGPGTRLTVL.

By its share, this clonotype is medium-sized. The chain employs TRBV6-1 and TRBJ2-5; the match to TRBD2 covers 8 bases. Germline V gene sequence: CDR1 MNHNS, CDR2 SASEGT. The CDR3 extends over 16 amino acids. V lost 3 bases and J lost 1; bases outside the gene matches: 7. The CDR3 reads CASSEGVAGTQETQYF. CDR3 coding DNA: TGTGCCAGCAGTGAGGGGGTAGCGGGAACCCAAGAGACCCAGTACTTC.

This clonotype was found many times. This chain uses TRBV6-5 with TRBJ2-1; TRBD1 matches at 7 bases. Germline CDR1 is MNHEY and CDR2 is SVGAGI. This CDR3 region has 15 residues. The V gene end was trimmed by 3 bases and the J gene end by 13 bases; junction bases not matched to a gene: 15. The CDR3 sequence: CASSYTRGKAETQFF. The CDR3 DNA reads TGTGCCAGCAGTTATACCAGGGGGAAGGCGGAGACCCAGTTCTTC.

This clonotype is labeled medium-sized (0.01 to 0.1%). The rearrangement uses TRBV6-5 and TRBJ2-1; D may be TRBD2 (6 bases). The DNA end lines up better with TRBJ2-7; the J call may be wrong. Looked up from germline, CDR1 is MNHEY and CDR2 is SVGAGI. CDR3 length equals 16 residues. This CDR3 reads CASSPWAGSSYNEQYF. CDR3 bases: TGTGCCAGCAGCCCCTGGGCGGGGTCTTCCTACAATGAGCAGTACTTC.

This clonotype is deemed medium-sized (0.01 to 0.1%). J is TRBJ2-5 and V is TRBV7-2; 8 nucleotides align to TRBD2. CDR1 and CDR2 from the germline V gene are SGHTA and FQGNSA. V was clipped by 2 bases and J by 5 bases; unmatched bases: 1. The CDR3 spans 13 residues. The CDR3 is CASSLTGGETQYF. The CDR3 nucleotides are TGTGCCAGCAGCTTAACGGGGGGGGAGACCCAGTACTTC.

The chain employs TRBV6-1 and TRBJ2-1; TRBD1 or TRBD2 may be the D gene (5 bases each). The CDR3 spans 13 residues. Germline V gene lookup returns CDR1 MNHNS and CDR2 SASEGT. Trimming took off 5 bases at V and 13 bases at J, with 18 bases between the two ends. The CDR3 bases are TGTGCCAGCAGTACCACGGTTTGGGGGACCCAGTTCTTC. Translating gives CASSTTVWGTQFF.

Of note for this clonotype: An end of the junction does not agree with germline; a read error may underlie this. This chain joins TRBV7-6 and TRBJ2-1; TRBD1 is a possible D gene (6 bases). This CDR3 contains 15 residues. CDR1 is SGHVS, CDR2 FNYEAQ, per germline. The CDR3 DNA reads TGTGCCAGCAGCTTGCGGAGAAACAGGGTCAATGAGCAGTATTTC. As protein: CASSLRRNRVNEQYF.

This clonotype ranks as large. The chain recombines TRBV27 with TRBJ2-5; possible D gene TRBD2, 7 bases. Trimming stripped 5 bases from V and 2 bases from J, with 27 bases between. Germline CDR1 reads MNHEY; CDR2 reads SMNVEV (reference sequence). The CDR3 spans 19 residues. The CDR3 protein is CASSLFARGILGAQETQYF. The CDR3 DNA reads TGTGCCAGCAGTCTCTTTGCGCGGGGGATCCTGGGGGCACAAGAGACCCAGTACTTC.

This clonotype has ten or more counts. This sequence joins TRBV6-5 and TRBJ1-1; TRBD1 might be the D (6 bases). Germline CDR1 is MNHEY and CDR2 is SVGAGI. This CDR3 is 13 amino acids long. V shed 2 bases and J shed 7 bases, with 11 bases lying between them. DNA for the CDR3: TGTGCCAGCAGTTACGGGGGGGGGCATGAAGCTTTCTTT. Translating gives CASSYGGGHEAFF.

In this sample, this clonotype turned up many times. CDR3 bases: TGCGCCAGCAGCTTGGGGCAAGGACTAGCGGGGGGGCAGGATACGCAGTATTTT. Its translation is CASSLGQGLAGGQDTQYF. The chain couples TRBV5-1 to TRBJ2-3, with TRBD2 matching over 15 bases. The CDR3 is 18 residues long. Germline V gene sequence: CDR1 SGHRS, CDR2 YFSETQ. Losses at the gene ends were 0 bases for V and 6 bases for J; bases not matched to a gene: 8. The full variable domain, rest sourced from reference TRBV5-1 and TRBJ2-3, is KAGVTQTPRYLIKTRGQQVTLSCSPISGHRSVSWYQQTPGQGLQFLFEYFSETQRNKGNFPGRFSGRQFSNSRSEMNVSTLELGDSALYLCASSLGQGLAGGQDTQYFGPGTRLTVL.

Concerning this clonotype itself: A junction boundary mismatches the germline segment, possibly from a read error. The CDR3 spells CASSPWGYIEQFF. As DNA, the CDR3 is TGCGCCAGCAGCCCGTGGGGCTACATTGAGCAGTTCTTC. The chain recombines TRBV4-1 with TRBJ2-1; tentatively, D is TRBD1 (5 bases). CDR1 and CDR2 (germline): MGHRA, YSYEKL. There are 13 residues in the CDR3.

Note on this clonotype: The junction departs from the called germline gene at one end, perhaps through a read error. The V call is TRBV7-2, the J call TRBJ2-3, with TRBD2 identical over 14 bases. CDR1 SGHTA and CDR2 FQGNSA come from the germline V gene. The CDR3 is 20 amino acids. Here the CDR3 reads CASSLALKGLAGGSTDTQYF. Here the CDR3 DNA reads TGTGCCAGCAGCTTAGCGCTAAAAGGACTAGCGGGGGGTAGCACCGATACGCAGTATTTT.

Remarks on this clonotype: The germline gene is not matched at one end of the junction; a read error may be the cause. The chain couples TRBV7-2 to TRBJ2-5, with D tentatively TRBD1 or TRBD2 (5 bases each). Germline loops: CDR1 SGHTA, CDR2 FQGNSA. The CDR3 is made up of 14 amino acids. CDR3 sequence: CVSSPAWGQETQYF. In DNA, the CDR3 is TGTGTCAGCAGCCCCGCTTGGGGGCAAGAGACCCAGTACTTC.